This T cell receptor beta chain was sequenced in a study of shared clonotypes between healthy human individuals. The CDR3 is 16 amino acids. Trimming took 4 bases from V and 2 from J; bases not matched to a gene: 10. CDR1 is SGHAT, CDR2 FQDESV, per germline (reference sequence). Assay used: immunoSEQ multiplex PCR; TCRdb lists only in-frame clones, some missing. The sample has over a million clones; approximately 80% are singletons. J is TRBJ1-2 and V is TRBV11-1; the match to TRBD1 covers 7 bases. Sequenced sample: memory CD4+ T cells from PBMCs. Subset here: CD45RA-negative fraction. The receptor was isolated from a man aged 18-30 years in good health. Some clones in this sample may be carry-over from other donors' samples. The DNA of the CDR3 is TGTGCCAGCAGCTCCTCGACAGGGCCCACCAACTATGGCTACACCTTC. Protein sequence: CASSSSTGPTNYGYTF.